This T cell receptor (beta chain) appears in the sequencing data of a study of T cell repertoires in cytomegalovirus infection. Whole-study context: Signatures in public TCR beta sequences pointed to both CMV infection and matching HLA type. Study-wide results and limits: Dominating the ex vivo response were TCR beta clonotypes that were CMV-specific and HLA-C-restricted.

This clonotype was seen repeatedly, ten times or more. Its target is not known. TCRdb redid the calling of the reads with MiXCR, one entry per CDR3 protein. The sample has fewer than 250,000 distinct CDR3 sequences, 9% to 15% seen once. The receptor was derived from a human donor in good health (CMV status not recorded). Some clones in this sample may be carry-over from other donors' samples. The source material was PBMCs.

In DNA form, the CDR3 reads TGTGCCAGCAGACCGTCGGGACAGCCGGTCTACGAGCAGTACTTC. Translation: CASRPSGQPVYEQYF. The gene calls are TRBV7-2 and TRBJ2-7, with 7 nucleotides matching TRBD1. The trim removed 6 bases at V and 3 bases at J, leaving 11 bases unmatched. Germline CDR1 SGHTA, CDR2 FQGNSA. This CDR3 has 15 amino acids.